The clone carrying this T cell receptor (beta chain) showed up just a few times. The data are from a study of shared clonotypes between healthy human individuals. Sequencing used immunoSEQ multiplex PCR; TCRdb keeps in-frame clones, though not all of them. This table holds roughly 2.2 million clones, approximately 95% found once. This CDR3 spans 11 amino acids. The V gene's germline CDR1 is SNHLY and CDR2 FYNNEI. With 10 bases removed from V and 4 bases from J, the gap between germline ends came to 10 bases. The rearrangement uses TRBV2 and TRBJ1-1; tentatively, D is TRBD1 (5 bases). Input material: naive CD4+ T cells from PBMCs. The subset is: CD45RA+ positively selected. This TCR was sampled from a man younger than 35 in good health. Some clones in this sample may be carry-over from other donors' samples. CDR3 residues: CATKGVTEAFF. The DNA of the CDR3 is TGTGCCACCAAAGGGGTCACTGAAGCTTTCTTT.